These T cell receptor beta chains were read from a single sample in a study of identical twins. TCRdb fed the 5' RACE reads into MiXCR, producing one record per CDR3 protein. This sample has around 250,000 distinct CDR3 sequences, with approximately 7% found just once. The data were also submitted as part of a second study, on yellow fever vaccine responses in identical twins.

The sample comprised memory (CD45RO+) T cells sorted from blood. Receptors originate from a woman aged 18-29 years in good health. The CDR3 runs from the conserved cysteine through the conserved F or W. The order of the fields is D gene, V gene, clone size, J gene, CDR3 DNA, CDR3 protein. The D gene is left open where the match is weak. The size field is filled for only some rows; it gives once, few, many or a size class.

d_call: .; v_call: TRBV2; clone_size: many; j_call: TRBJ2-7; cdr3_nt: TGTGCCAGCAGCCTATTCTGGGGCGAGCAGTACTTC; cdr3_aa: CASSLFWGEQYF
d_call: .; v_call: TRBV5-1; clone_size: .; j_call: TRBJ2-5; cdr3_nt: TGCGCCAGCAGCTCTGCAACCCAACACTACCAAGAGACCCAGTACTTC; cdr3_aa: CASSSATQHYQETQYF
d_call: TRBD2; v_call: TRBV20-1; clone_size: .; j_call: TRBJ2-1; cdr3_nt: TGCAGTGCTACTCAAAACAGCGGGAAAACAAATGAGCAGTTCTTC; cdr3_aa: CSATQNSGKTNEQFF
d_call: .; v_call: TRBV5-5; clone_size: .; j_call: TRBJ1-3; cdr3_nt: TGTGCCAGCAGCTTGCAGGAGACAGCACCCAGCACCATATATTTT; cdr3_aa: CASSLQETAPSTIYF
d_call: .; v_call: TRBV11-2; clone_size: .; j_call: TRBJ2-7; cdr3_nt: TGTGCCAGCAGCCCCACGGCGCGTCGGGAGCAGTACTTC; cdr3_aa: CASSPTARREQYF
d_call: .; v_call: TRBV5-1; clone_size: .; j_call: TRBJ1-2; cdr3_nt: TGCGCCAGCAGCTTGGGTCAGGGAACCCTTAACTATGGCTACACCTTC; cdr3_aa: CASSLGQGTLNYGYTF
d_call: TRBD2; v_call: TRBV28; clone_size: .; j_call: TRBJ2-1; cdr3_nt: TGTGCCAGCAGTTTATCTTCGGGGGGTAGGGATGAGCAGTTCTTC; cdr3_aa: CASSLSSGGRDEQFF
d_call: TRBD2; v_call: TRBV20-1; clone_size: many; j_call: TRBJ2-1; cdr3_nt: TGCAGCTCCTCGCCGGGACTAAACAATGAGCAGTTCTTC; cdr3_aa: CSSSPGLNNEQFF
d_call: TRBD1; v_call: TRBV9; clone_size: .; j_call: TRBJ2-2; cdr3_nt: TGTGCCAGCAGCCCCCGGACAGGGGGGGATGCCGGGGAGCTGTTTTTT; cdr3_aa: CASSPRTGGDAGELFF
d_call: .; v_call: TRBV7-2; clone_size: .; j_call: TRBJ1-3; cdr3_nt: TGTGCCAGCCGATCAGGTCCCTCTGGAAACACCATATATTTT; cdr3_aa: CASRSGPSGNTIYF
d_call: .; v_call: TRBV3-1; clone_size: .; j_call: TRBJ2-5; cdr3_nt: TGTGCCAGCAGCCAAGAAGTGTTCTCTGCGACCCAGTACTTC; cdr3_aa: CASSQEVFSATQYF
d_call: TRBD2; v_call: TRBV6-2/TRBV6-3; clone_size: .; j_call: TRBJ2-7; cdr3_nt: TGTGCCACAGGACTAGCGGGGGCTCTACGAGGGCAGTACTTC; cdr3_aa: CATGLAGALRGQYF
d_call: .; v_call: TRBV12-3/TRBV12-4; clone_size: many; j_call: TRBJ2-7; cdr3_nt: TGTGCCAGCAGTTTATCGGGTACAGCAAGATATTACGAGCAGTACTTC; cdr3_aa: CASSLSGTARYYEQYF